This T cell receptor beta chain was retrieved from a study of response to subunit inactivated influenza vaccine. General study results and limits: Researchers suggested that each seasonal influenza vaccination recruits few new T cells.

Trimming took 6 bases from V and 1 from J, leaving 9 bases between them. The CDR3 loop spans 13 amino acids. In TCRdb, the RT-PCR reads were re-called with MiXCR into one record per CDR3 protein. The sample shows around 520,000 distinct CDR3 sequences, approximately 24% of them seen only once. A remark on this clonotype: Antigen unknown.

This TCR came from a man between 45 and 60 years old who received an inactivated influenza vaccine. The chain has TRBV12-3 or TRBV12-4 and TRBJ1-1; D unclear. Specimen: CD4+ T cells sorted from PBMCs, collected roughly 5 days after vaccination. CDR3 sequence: CASRPTPNTEAFF. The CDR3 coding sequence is TGTGCCAGCAGGCCGACACCGAACACTGAAGCTTTCTTT.